This TCR beta chain was profiled in a study of CD4 T cell repertoires in COVID-19. Only in-frame clones appear in the TCRdb table, and some are missing; sequencing was by immunoSEQ multiplex PCR. The sample includes approximately 75,000 clones, 83% seen only once; the top ten take 0.45% to 0.6%. This CDR3 has 11 residues. V lost 2 bases, J lost 6 bases, and 3 bases lay in between. The V gene's germline CDR1 is KGHSH and CDR2 LQKENI. The sample here was CD4+ T cells from peripheral blood, taken after recovery from COVID-19. The sequence was collected from a human donor who had COVID-19. This chain joins TRBV18 and TRBJ2-3, with D unclear. The CDR3 nucleotides are TGTGCCAGCTCACCAGGGGATACGCAGTATTTT. Protein sequence: CASSPGDTQYF.